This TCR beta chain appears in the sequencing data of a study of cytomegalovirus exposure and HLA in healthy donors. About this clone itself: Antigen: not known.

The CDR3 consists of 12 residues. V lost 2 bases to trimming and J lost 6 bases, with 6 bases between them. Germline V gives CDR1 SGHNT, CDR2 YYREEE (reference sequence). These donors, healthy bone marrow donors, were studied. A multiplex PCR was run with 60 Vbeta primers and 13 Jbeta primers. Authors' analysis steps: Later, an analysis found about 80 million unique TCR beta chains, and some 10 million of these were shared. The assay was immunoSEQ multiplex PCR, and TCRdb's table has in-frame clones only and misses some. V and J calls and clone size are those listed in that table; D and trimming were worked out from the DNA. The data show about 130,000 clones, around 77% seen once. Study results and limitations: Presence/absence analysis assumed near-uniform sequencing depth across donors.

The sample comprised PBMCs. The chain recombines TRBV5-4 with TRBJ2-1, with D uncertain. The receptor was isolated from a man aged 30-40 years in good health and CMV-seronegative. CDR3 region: CASSFGVNEQFF. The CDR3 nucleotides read TGTGCCAGCAGCTTTGGAGTCAATGAGCAGTTCTTC.